This record concerns one T cell receptor beta chain sequence. This clone came up once. Its antigen target is currently unknown. No base qualities exist here, and no much larger clone lies one base off it. The sample is drawn from a study of blood T cell repertoires in COVID-19 (dated by TCRdb to 2018 to 2020). With regard to the full study: Samples covering the acute and convalescent phases of COVID-19 were provided by collaborators in the United States, Italy and Spain. The repertoires were released in a freely available public database meant as a resource for research on the immune response to SARS-CoV-2. The samples were drawn from the first 160 participants of the ongoing ImmuneRACE study and from some 1,300 subjects provided by 6 global collaborators. Where HLA class I and class II types were available, the types were taken from metadata supplied by the sample provider, not from assay-based typing. Subjects who had been exposed to COVID-19, were actively infected with it, or had recovered from it provided the deeply sampled blood TCRbeta repertoires that made up the dataset. Sample metadata almost always included a de-identified subject ID, COVID-19 status, age in years and sex. The material from the prospective study consisted of cDNA or gDNA derived from T cells, B-cell-depleted T cells, or PBMCs. Results and caveats for the whole study, not just this receptor: The quantity of clinical and demographic metadata differed by source and by participant and was supplied without curation.

The germline V gene yields SGHTS for CDR1 and YDEGEE for CDR2. Measured from the cysteine to the phenylalanine, the CDR3 is 16 residues long. Only the CDR3 DNA is retained, 48 bases long and in frame from the first base. V is cut back by 1 base and J by 4 bases, with 6 bases in the junction unmatched. TCRbeta CDR3 regions were amplified from genomic DNA using the immunoSEQ Assay, a bias-controlled multiplex PCR. The authors' pipeline ran thus. Nucleated cell counts per sample were estimated from amplification of reference gene primers within the assay. To quantify the absolute abundance of each unique TCRbeta CDR3 rearrangement, sequence reads were collapsed and filtered. For each sample, productive Simpson clonality was calculated as the square root of Simpson's diversity index across productive rearrangements. The immuneACCESS repertoire file appears here via TCRdb, limited to in-frame rearrangements. These files lack a portion of the clones; in checked studies, under half of the deficit traces to unresolved V genes, and the cause of the others is not known. V, J and clone size are taken as reported in that table, and D and trimming were inferred from the DNA itself. This sample is represented by about 76,000 clones; 80% to 90% of them were singletons. The ten top clones hold 15% to 20% of the sample.

Whole blood was collected in K2EDTA tubes by collaborating institutions according to the institutions' own protocols. For TCRbeta analysis, collaborators shipped samples as frozen whole blood, isolated PBMCs, or DNA extracted from either of those sample types. The clonotype comes from a woman aged 60-75 years with acute or convalescent COVID-19. The sequence links TRBV5-8 to TRBJ1-4, and 8 junction bases match TRBD1. Specimen: peripheral blood. The DNA sequence follows: TGTGCCAGCAGCTTGAGGACAGGGAGGTTTAATGAAAAACTGTTTTTT. Its protein reads: CASSLRTGRFNEKLFF.